The clone carrying this T cell receptor (beta chain) was observed a few times. No antigen is known for it. Relative to the germline gene, one junction end is altered; a read error may explain this. The sample belongs to a study of CD8 T cells in ankylosing spondylitis. General study points: Ankylosing spondylitis blood appeared to carry a characteristic TCR beta motif of roughly 8 highly homologous variants.

This CDR3 spans 15 amino acids. TCRdb analysed the 5' RACE reads with MiXCR anew, one entry per CDR3 protein. The table includes 200,000 to 250,000 distinct CDR3 sequences, about 10% detected once. Specimen: blood, either unsorted or a sorted T cell fraction (not recorded which). The chain links TRBV12-3 or TRBV12-4 to TRBJ2-3, with 9 nucleotides matching TRBD2. The receptor comes from a male donor with ankylosing spondylitis or in good health (not recorded which). The CDR3 is CASAPTSGATDMQYF. As DNA, the CDR3 is TGTGCCAGCGCCCCGACTAGCGGCGCCACAGATATGCAGTATTTT.